This entry concerns a single T cell receptor beta chain. What it binds is unknown. This record belongs to a study of cytomegalovirus exposure and HLA in healthy donors. Study-wide points: Per a later analysis, approximately 16,000 TCR beta sequences showed association with HLA alleles at 0.05 false discovery rate. The study labeled fewer than 200 TCR beta chains cytomegalovirus-associated.

The germline CDR1 and CDR2 sequences are SGDLS and YYNGEE. Unmatched junction bases numbered 7, after V lost 3 bases and J lost 4 bases. This CDR3 comprises 14 residues. The PCR ran on 60 Vbeta and 13 Jbeta primers. Using immunoSEQ multiplex PCR, the repertoire was profiled, and TCRdb retains in-frame clones only, with some absent. The sample shows under 200,000 clones, 78% of them seen only once. The sample comprised PBMCs. This rearrangement joins TRBV9 to TRBJ2-7; 7 positions agree with TRBD2. The source is a woman aged 45-65 years in good health and CMV-seropositive. The CDR3 loop is CASSADWGGYEQYF. The CDR3 coding sequence is TGTGCCAGCAGCGCCGATTGGGGGGGATACGAGCAGTACTTC.